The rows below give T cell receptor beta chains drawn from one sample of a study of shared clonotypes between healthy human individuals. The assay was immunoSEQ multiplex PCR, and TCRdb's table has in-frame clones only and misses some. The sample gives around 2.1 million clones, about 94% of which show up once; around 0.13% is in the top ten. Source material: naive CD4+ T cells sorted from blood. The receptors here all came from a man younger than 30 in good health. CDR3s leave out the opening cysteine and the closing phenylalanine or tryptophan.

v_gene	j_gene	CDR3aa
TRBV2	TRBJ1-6	ASRSYNSPLH
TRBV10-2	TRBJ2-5	ASTVLGWQSQETQY
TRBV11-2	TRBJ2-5	ASSLDGLQETQY
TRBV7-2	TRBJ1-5	ASSLGTPPPNQPQH
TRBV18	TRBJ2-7	ASSPQGSSYEQY
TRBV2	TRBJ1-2	ASTEGGPYGYT
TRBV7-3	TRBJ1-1	ASSSLTEAF
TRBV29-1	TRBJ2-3	SVVGWAGGTDTQY
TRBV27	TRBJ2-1	ASRGVRGINTYNEQF
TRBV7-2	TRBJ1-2	ASSPTLEGDGYT
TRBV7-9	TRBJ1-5	ASSGGGDNQPQH
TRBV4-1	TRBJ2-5	ASSLIGGPASMMETQY
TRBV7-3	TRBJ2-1	ASSPDRGSYNEQF
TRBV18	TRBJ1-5	ASSRDSNQPQH
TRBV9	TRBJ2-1	ASSVDPGSSYNEQF
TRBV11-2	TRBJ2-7	ASGLAGGPYEQY
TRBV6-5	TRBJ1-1	ASSYLSSGGAF
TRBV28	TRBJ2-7	ASKRGATYEQY
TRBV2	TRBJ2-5	ASSVGQVGKETQY
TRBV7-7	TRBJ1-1	ASSRTPGTEAF
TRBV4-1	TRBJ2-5	ASAASGGGGEETQY
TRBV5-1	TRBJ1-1	ASSLRTVQNTEAF
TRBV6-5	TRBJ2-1	ASSLAGTGYNEQF
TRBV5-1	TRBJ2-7	ASSLEDNRANEQY
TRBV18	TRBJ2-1	ASSPRQGPAYNEQF
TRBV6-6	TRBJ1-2	ASSYQGSDGYT
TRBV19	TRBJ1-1	ASSIQGIGEAF
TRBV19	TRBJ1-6	ASSTRQGRSPLH
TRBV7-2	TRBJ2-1	ASSFGTRRVRNEQF
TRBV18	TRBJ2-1	ASSPGQGRNEQF
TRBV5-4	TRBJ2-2	ASSSKGQGSTGELF
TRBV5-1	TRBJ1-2	ASSLGRDNYGYT
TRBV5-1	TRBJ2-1	ASSATSGGWDEQF